The following is a T cell receptor (beta chain) sequence with its context. Its antigen is not known. The ends lost 3 bases at V and 4 bases at J; junction bases unmatched: 0. Germline V gene sequence: CDR1 SGHVS, CDR2 FQNEAQ. The CDR3 extends over 13 amino acids. These data are taken from a study of T cell repertoires and Cas9 in healthy adults. Study-level background: Characterization of SpCas9-reactive CD4 and CD8 T cells covered multi-effector potency, cytotoxicity and lineage. Findings and limits, study-wide: SpCas9-reactive effector T cells were reportedly restrained in vitro by SpCas9-reactive regulatory T cells.

Profiling relied on immunoSEQ multiplex PCR, and the TCRdb table lists in-frame clones only, not all of them. Of some 20,000 clones in the sample, under 95% were seen once. This receptor was obtained from a human donor in good health. The V call is TRBV7-8, the J call TRBJ1-1; TRBD1 matches 9 bases. Sequencing used CD4+ effector T cells (CD127+, CD25-, CD137-, CD154-) from PBMCs; culture status not recorded. The CDR3 spells CASSLTGGTEAFF. CDR3 sequence (DNA): TGTGCCAGCAGCTTGACAGGGGGCACTGAAGCTTTCTTT.